One and the same sample provided the 10 T cell receptor beta chains below, sequenced in a study of blood T cell repertoires in COVID-19. The method was immunoSEQ multiplex PCR; TCRdb's version includes in-frame clones alone and lacks a portion of them. Here the sample spans 400,000 to 500,000 clones, roughly 90% being singletons. The material sequenced was peripheral blood. The receptors here all came from a woman aged 25 to 39 with active or convalescent COVID-19.

The rearrangement uses TRBV6-5 and TRBJ2-1, with TRBD2 matching 9 bases. The germline gives CDR1 MNHEY, CDR2 SVGAGI. After removal of 0 bases from V and 8 bases from J, the junction contained 5 bases not matched to a gene. CDR3 length equals 15 residues. CDR3 amino acids: CASSYSSGSFDEQFF. In DNA, the CDR3 is TGTGCCAGCAGTTACTCTAGCGGGAGTTTCGATGAGCAGTTCTTC.

The chain couples TRBV20-1 to TRBJ1-1; no clear D gene. The CDR3 consists of 12 residues. Trimming shortened V by 3 bases and J by 5 bases, and 10 bases separated the two germline ends. Germline lookup yields CDR1 DFQATT and CDR2 SNEGSKA (reference sequence). This CDR3 is CSASRAGTEAFF. DNA for the CDR3: TGCAGTGCTAGTAGGGCGGGAACTGAAGCTTTCTTT.

The chain has TRBV27 and TRBJ1-1, with a possible D match to TRBD1 (6 bases). The V end was cut by 8 bases, the J end by 4 bases, with 20 bases between. The CDR3 contains 15 residues. The germline gives CDR1 MNHEY, CDR2 SMNVEV (reference sequence). CDR3 protein: CASLPEGRGVTEAFF. The CDR3 region has the DNA TGTGCCAGCCTACCCGAGGGCAGGGGAGTCACTGAAGCTTTCTTT.

This clone showed up just once. The V and J genes are TRBV11-3 and TRBJ1-2; 7 nucleotides agree with TRBD1. With 2 bases clipped from V and 8 bases from J, the junction kept 5 bases outside the gene matches. This CDR3 spans 13 amino acids. Germline CDR1 is SGHNT and CDR2 is YENEEA. This CDR3 is CASSLPTGEGYTF. DNA of the CDR3: TGTGCCAGCAGCTTACCCACAGGGGAGGGCTACACCTTC.

The genes are TRBV6-1 and TRBJ1-6; D not resolved. Trimming took 1 base from V and 6 from J, leaving 10 bases between them. In germline, CDR1 is MNHNS, CDR2 SASEGT. This CDR3 contains 15 residues. As DNA, the CDR3 is TGTGCCAGCAGTGAAGGTCGCGGGCTTAATTCACCCCTCCACTTT. This translates into CASSEGRGLNSPLHF.

This rearrangement joins TRBV2 to TRBJ1-4; 7 bases map to TRBD1. This CDR3 is 14 amino acids long. The ends lost 2 bases at V and 5 bases at J; junction bases unmatched: 2. Per the germline V gene, CDR1 is SNHLY and CDR2 is FYNNEI. The CDR3 sequence: CASSEPGQNEKLFF. CDR3 sequence (DNA): TGTGCCAGCAGTGAACCGGGACAGAATGAAAAACTGTTTTTT.

The V call is TRBV4-2, the J call TRBJ2-5; D may be TRBD1 (6 bases). V was pared by 4 bases and J by 1 base, with 13 bases between. Germline lookup yields CDR1 LGHNA and CDR2 YNFKEQ. The CDR3 runs 15 residues. CDR3 protein: CASSPEDRIQETQYF. The DNA of the CDR3 is TGTGCCAGCAGCCCCGAGGACAGAATCCAAGAGACCCAGTACTTC.

The chain uses TRBV30 and TRBJ1-1; perhaps TRBD1 as D (6 bases). Germline CDR1 reads GTSNPN; CDR2 reads SVGIG (reference sequence). There are 15 residues in the CDR3. V was clipped by 1 base and J by 0 bases, with 12 bases between them. The CDR3 reads CAWSAMGAVNTEAFF. In nucleotides, the CDR3 is TGTGCCTGGAGTGCGATGGGGGCCGTGAACACTGAAGCTTTCTTT.

The rearrangement joins TRBV6-1 to TRBJ1-1; D unresolved. Between the trimmed V and J ends, which lost 2 bases and 6 bases, there was a span of 13 bases. There are 14 residues in the CDR3. The V gene's germline CDR1 is MNHNS and CDR2 SASEGT. As DNA, the CDR3 is TGTGCCAGCAGTGAAAGTTGGAGGGCCCCTGAAGCTTTCTTT. It codes for CASSESWRAPEAFF.

This chain joins TRBV18 and TRBJ1-4; 7 bases are a match to TRBD1. Germline values: CDR1 KGHSH, CDR2 LQKENI. V lost 2 bases, J lost 0 bases, and 6 bases stayed unmatched. There are 17 residues in the CDR3. This CDR3 is CASSPGDRGATNEKLFF. The DNA for the CDR3 is TGTGCCAGCTCACCAGGGGACAGAGGCGCAACTAATGAAAAACTGTTTTTT.